This TCR beta chain was profiled in a study of T cells of healthy individuals. CDR1 is SEHNR, CDR2 FQNEAQ, per germline (reference sequence). This CDR3 contains 12 residues. TCRdb re-derived calls from the 5' RACE reads in MiXCR, one entry per CDR3 protein. The data hold some 100,000 distinct CDR3 sequences, with around 17% observed a single time. Comments on this clonotype: Mismatch with germline at one junction end may stem from a read error.

The receptor was derived from a human donor in good health. V gene TRBV7-9 combines with J gene TRBJ2-7; TRBD2 is a possible D gene (6 bases). Here the CDR3 reads CVSSPGLYEQYF. As DNA, the CDR3 is TGTGTCAGCAGTCCCGGACTATACGAGCAGTACTTC.